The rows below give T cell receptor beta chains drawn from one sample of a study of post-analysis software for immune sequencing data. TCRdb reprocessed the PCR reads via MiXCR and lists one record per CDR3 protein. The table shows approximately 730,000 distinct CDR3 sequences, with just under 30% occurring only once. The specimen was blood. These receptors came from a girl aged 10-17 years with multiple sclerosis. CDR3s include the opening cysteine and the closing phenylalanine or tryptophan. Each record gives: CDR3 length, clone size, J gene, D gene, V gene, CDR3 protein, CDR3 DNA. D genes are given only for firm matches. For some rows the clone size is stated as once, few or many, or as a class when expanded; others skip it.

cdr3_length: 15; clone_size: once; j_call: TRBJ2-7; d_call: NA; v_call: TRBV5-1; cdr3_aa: CASSSSPYGTYEQYF; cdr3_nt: TGCGCCAGCAGCTCGTCCCCGTACGGTACCTACGAGCAGTACTTC
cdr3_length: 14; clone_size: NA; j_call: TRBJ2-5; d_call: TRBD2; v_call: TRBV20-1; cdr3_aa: CSAERGGAWETQYF; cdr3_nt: TGCAGTGCTGAACGCGGGGGGGCCTGGGAGACCCAGTACTTC
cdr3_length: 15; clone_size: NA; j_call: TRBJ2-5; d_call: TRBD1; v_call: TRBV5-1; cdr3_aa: CASSLAGTACDEQYF; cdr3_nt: TGCGCCAGCAGCTTGGCCGGGACAGCATGCGATGAGCAGTACTTC
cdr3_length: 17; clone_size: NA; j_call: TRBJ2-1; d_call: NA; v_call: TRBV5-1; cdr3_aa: CASSQQQGRNLGNEQFF; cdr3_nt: TGCGCCAGCAGCCAACAACAGGGTAGGAATTTGGGGAATGAGCAGTTCTTC
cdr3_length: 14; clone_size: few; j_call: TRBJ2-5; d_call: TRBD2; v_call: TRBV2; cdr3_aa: CASRGSGRGETQYF; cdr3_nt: TGTGCCAGCAGGGGCAGCGGGAGGGGAGAGACCCAGTACTTC
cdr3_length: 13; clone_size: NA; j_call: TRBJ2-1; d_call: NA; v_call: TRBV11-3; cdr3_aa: CASSSTGGHEQFF; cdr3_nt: TGTGCCAGCAGCTCCACCGGGGGGCATGAGCAGTTCTTC
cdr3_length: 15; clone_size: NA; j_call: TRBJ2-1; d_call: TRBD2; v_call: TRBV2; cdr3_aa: CASNIAGGPYNEQFF; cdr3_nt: TGTGCCAGCAACATCGCGGGGGGGCCGTACAATGAGCAGTTCTTC
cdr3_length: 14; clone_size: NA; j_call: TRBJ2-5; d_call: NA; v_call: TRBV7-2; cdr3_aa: CAGSLVVGAYVQYF; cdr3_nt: TGTGCCGGCAGCTTAGTGGTCGGGGCTTACGTGCAGTACTTC
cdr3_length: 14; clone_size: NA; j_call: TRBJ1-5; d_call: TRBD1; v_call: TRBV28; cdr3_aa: CASSSQGAVQPQHF; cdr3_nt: TGTGCCAGCAGCTCACAGGGGGCCGTTCAGCCCCAGCATTTT
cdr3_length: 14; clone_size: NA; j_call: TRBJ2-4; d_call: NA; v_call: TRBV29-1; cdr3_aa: CSVAPHEAKNIQYF; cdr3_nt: TGCAGCGTTGCGCCTCATGAGGCCAAAAACATTCAGTACTTC
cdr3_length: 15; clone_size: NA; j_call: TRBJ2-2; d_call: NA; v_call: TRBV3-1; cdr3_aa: CASSFTSSWTGELFF; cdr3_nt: TGTGCCAGCAGCTTCACTAGCTCCTGGACCGGGGAGCTGTTTTTT
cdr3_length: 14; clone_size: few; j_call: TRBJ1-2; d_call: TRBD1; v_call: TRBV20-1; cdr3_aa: CSAVKRQGHYGYTF; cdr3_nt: TGCAGTGCCGTAAAAAGACAGGGACACTATGGCTACACCTTC
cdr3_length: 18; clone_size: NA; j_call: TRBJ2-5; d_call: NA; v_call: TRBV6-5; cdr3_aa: CASSYPAGTGGGWEAQYF; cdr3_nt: TGTGCCAGCAGTTACCCGGCAGGGACCGGGGGCGGGTGGGAGGCCCAGTACTTC
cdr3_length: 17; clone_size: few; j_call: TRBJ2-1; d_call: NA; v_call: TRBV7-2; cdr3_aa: CASSLWGRGASYNEQFF; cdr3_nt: TGTGCCAGCAGCTTATGGGGCAGGGGGGCGTCCTACAATGAGCAGTTCTTC
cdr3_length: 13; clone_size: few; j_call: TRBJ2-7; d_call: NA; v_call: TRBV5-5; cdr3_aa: CASSTGTFNEQYF; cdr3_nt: TGTGCCAGCAGTACCGGGACTTTCAACGAGCAGTACTTC
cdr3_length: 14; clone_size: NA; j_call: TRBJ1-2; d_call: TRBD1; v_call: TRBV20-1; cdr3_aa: CSAPQGAGFGGYTF; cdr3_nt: TGCAGTGCACCGCAGGGGGCTGGATTCGGTGGCTACACCTTC
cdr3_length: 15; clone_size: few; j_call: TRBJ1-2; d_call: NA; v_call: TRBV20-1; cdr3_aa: CSARTYTEPNYGYTF; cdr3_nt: TGCAGTGCTAGAACCTATACCGAACCTAACTATGGCTACACCTTC
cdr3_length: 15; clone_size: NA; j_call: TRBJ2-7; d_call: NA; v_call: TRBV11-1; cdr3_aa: CASSLTRSSYNEQYF; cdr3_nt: TGTGCCAGCAGTCTCACTAGGAGCTCCTACAATGAGCAGTACTTC
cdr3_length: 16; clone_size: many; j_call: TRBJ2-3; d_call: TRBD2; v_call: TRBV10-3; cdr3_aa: CAISDTLTSGTDTQYF; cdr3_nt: TGTGCCATCAGTGATACCTTGACTAGCGGCACAGATACGCAGTATTTT
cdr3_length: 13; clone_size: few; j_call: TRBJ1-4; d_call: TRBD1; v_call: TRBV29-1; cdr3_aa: CSVELVQGGKLFF; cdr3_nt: TGCAGCGTTGAGTTGGTGCAGGGGGGAAAACTGTTTTTT
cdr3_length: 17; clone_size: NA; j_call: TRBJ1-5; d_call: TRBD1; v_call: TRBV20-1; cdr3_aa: CSARDQSGQGAHQPQHF; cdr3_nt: TGCAGTGCTAGAGATCAATCCGGGCAGGGGGCGCATCAGCCCCAGCATTTT
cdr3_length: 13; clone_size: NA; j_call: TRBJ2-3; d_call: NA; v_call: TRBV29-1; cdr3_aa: CSVLRLSTDTQYF; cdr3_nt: TGCAGCGTCCTCCGTCTTAGCACAGATACGCAGTATTTT